These 27 T cell receptor beta chains came from one sample sequenced in a study of T cell responses to AZD1222 COVID-19 vaccine. Sequencing was performed with immunoSEQ multiplex PCR; in TCRdb, only in-frame clones are kept and a portion is missing. Altogether 100,000 to 150,000 clones are present, approximately 90% being singletons, with the ten largest covering more than 20%. The sequenced sample was peripheral blood, obtained on day 0 of AZD1222 vaccination. The receptors were gathered from an adult in good health.

This clone occurred a few times. V is TRBV18 and J is TRBJ1-6, with D maybe TRBD1 (5 bases). Germline V lookup: CDR1 KGHSH, CDR2 LQKENI. Trimming pared 6 bases from V and 3 bases from J, leaving 12 bases between. The CDR3 is 15 residues long. The CDR3: CASSGTMDYNSPLHF. CDR3 DNA: TGTGCCAGCTCGGGGACTATGGACTATAATTCACCCCTCCACTTT.

The gene calls are TRBV3-1 (or the pseudogene TRBV3-2) and TRBJ2-7; TRBD2 is a possible D gene (5 bases). CDR3 length equals 12 residues. Trimming left V 0 bases short and J 13 bases short, with 13 bases between. Germline CDR1 and CDR2: LGHDT and YNNKEL (reference sequence). This CDR3 is CASSQDRGRRYF. The CDR3 bases are TGTGCCAGCAGCCAAGATCGGGGTAGGAGATACTTC.

This rearrangement joins TRBV7-9 to TRBJ1-2, with a possible D match to TRBD1 (6 bases). Trimming left V 1 base short and J 8 bases short, with 14 bases between. This CDR3 comprises 14 residues. CDR1 and CDR2 from the germline V gene are SEHNR and FQNEAQ (reference sequence). This CDR3 is CASSLVTGVVGYTF. Here the CDR3 DNA reads TGTGCCAGCAGCTTAGTGACAGGAGTTGTCGGCTACACCTTC.

The CDR3 DNA sequence: TGCGCCAGCAGCTCTGGGGGGTCCGGGGAGCTGTTTTTT. It encodes CASSSGGSGELFF. The chain links TRBV5-1 to TRBJ2-2; a weak D match, TRBD2 (6 bases). There are 13 residues in the CDR3. V was trimmed by 3 bases and J by 6 bases, leaving 9 bases between them. The germline CDR1 and CDR2 sequences are SGHRS and YFSETQ.

This clone was seen a handful of times. CDR3 DNA: TGTGCCAGCAGCGTAGTGGGCGGCCATGAGCAGTTCTTC. This gives the protein CASSVVGGHEQFF. The V call is TRBV9, the J call TRBJ2-1; D is unclear. The CDR3 sequence is 13 residues long. V lost 0 bases and J 8 bases, leaving 9 bases between the germline ends. CDR1 is SGDLS and CDR2 is YYNGEE in the germline V gene.

The gene calls are TRBV6-5 and TRBJ1-2, with 9 bases identical to TRBD1. The length of the CDR3 is 14 residues. Per the germline V gene, CDR1 is MNHEY and CDR2 is SVGAGI. V lost 4 bases, J lost 4 bases, and 4 bases stayed unmatched. DNA for the CDR3: TGTGCCAGCAGTTCCCAGACAGGGGGCTATGGCTACACCTTC. Its protein product is CASSSQTGGYGYTF.

The V gene is TRBV6-5, the J gene TRBJ1-2, with D hard to call. The V gene lost 7 bases and the J gene lost 7 bases, with 16 bases spanning the gap. Germline loops: CDR1 MNHEY, CDR2 SVGAGI. This CDR3 has 13 amino acids. The CDR3 DNA reads TGTGCCAGCACCTACGAGGACGTCGGTGGCTACACCTTC. Translating it yields CASTYEDVGGYTF.

The rearrangement uses TRBV6-6 and TRBJ2-5; possible D gene TRBD1, 5 bases. This CDR3 spans 12 amino acids. The V and J ends lost 6 bases and 2 bases respectively, with 7 bases between them. CDR1 and CDR2 (germline): MNHNY, SVGAGI (reference sequence). This CDR3 is CASRGPQETQYF. The DNA of the CDR3 is TGTGCCAGCAGGGGGCCGCAAGAGACCCAGTACTTC.

V gene TRBV6-5 combines with J gene TRBJ2-2, with D hard to call. CDR1 and CDR2 from the germline V gene are MNHEY and SVGAGI. Trimming cost V 4 bases and J 4 bases, with 4 bases left between them. This CDR3 has 12 amino acids. CDR3 sequence (DNA): TGTGCCAGCAGTTCCCCCACCGGGGAGCTGTTTTTT. This sequence encodes CASSSPTGELFF.

The chain employs TRBV6-6 and TRBJ1-4; D gene uncertain. Germline V gene lookup returns CDR1 MNHNY and CDR2 SVGAGI (reference sequence). Deletions cut 6 bases from V and 5 bases from J, with 10 bases between. The CDR3 totals 13 residues. The CDR3 nucleotides are TGTGCCAGCAGATACGTGGAGAATGAAAAACTGTTTTTT. This encodes CASRYVENEKLFF.

The chain is built from TRBV7-3 and TRBJ1-2; D may be TRBD1 (6 bases). Trimming removed 2 bases at V and 8 bases at J, with 12 bases between. Germline values: CDR1 SGHTA, CDR2 FQGTGA. CDR3 length: 13 amino acids. This CDR3 is CASSLLQGRGYTF. In DNA, the CDR3 is TGTGCCAGCAGCTTATTACAGGGAAGGGGCTACACCTTC.

The rearrangement joins TRBV21-1 to TRBJ1-2. TRBV21-1 is a known pseudogene. CDR3 length: 15 amino acids. The CDR3 nucleotides are TGTGCCAGCAGCAAATTAACCCCCTCGGTCCCCGGCTACACCTTC. This codes for CASSKLTPSVPGYTF.

The chain couples TRBV10-3 to TRBJ2-1; 9 bases are a match to TRBD2. Germline-derived CDR1 and CDR2 are ENHRY and SYGVKD. Unmatched junction bases numbered 8, after V lost 6 bases and J lost 8 bases. This CDR3 is built from 14 residues. CDR3 in amino acids: CAIRRAGGNHEQFF. DNA for the CDR3: TGTGCCATCAGAAGAGCGGGGGGTAATCATGAGCAGTTCTTC.

J is TRBJ1-6 and V is TRBV11-1; D is uncertain. The CDR3 is 14 residues long. V lost 4 bases and J lost 7, with 11 bases in between. The germline V gene encodes CDR1 SGHAT and CDR2 FQDESV (reference sequence). The CDR3 nucleotides read TGTGCCAGCAGCTCAAGGCAGACCAATTCACCCCTCCACTTT. Translation gives CASSSRQTNSPLHF. Looking up the rest from reference TRBV11-1 and TRBJ1-6 gives the full variable domain: EAEVAQSPRYKITEKSQAVAFWCDPISGHATLYWYRQILGQGPELLVQFQDESVVDDSQLPKDRFSAERLKGVDSTLKIQPAELGDSAMYLCASSSRQTNSPLHFGNGTRLTVT.

The chain is built from TRBV5-8 and TRBJ1-3; D is possibly TRBD1 (6 bases). CDR1 and CDR2 (germline): SGHTS, YDEGEE. CDR3 length: 16 residues. V lost 0 bases, J lost 0 bases, and 10 bases lay in between. The CDR3 region is CASSLGQGNSGNTIYF. The CDR3 DNA reads TGTGCCAGCAGCTTGGGGCAGGGGAACTCTGGAAACACCATATATTTT.

This chain links TRBV5-5 with TRBJ1-5, with D maybe TRBD1 (5 bases). With 4 bases removed from V and 1 base from J, the gap between germline ends came to 12 bases. Looked up from germline, CDR1 is SGHKS and CDR2 is YYEKEE (reference sequence). The CDR3 sequence is 15 residues long. The CDR3: CASSPDSASNQPQHF. The CDR3 nucleotides are TGTGCCAGCAGCCCCGACAGCGCGAGCAATCAGCCCCAGCATTTT. The full variable domain, rest sourced from reference TRBV5-5 and TRBJ1-5, is DAGVTQSPTHLIKTRGQQVTLRCSPISGHKSVSWYQQVLGQGPQFIFQYYEKEERGRGNFPDRFSARQFPNYSSELNVNALLLGDSALYLCASSPDSASNQPQHFGDGTRLSIL.

The rearrangement joins TRBV7-9 to TRBJ1-1, with a tentative D call TRBD1 (5 bases). CDR1 and CDR2 from the germline V gene are SEHNR and FQNEAQ (reference sequence). The CDR3 runs to 13 residues. Trimming stripped 5 bases from V and 1 base from J, with 8 bases between. The CDR3 region has the DNA TGTGCCAGCAGCGCCCAGGGGAACACTGAAGCTTTCTTT. Amino acids: CASSAQGNTEAFF.

This clone was recorded only once. The chain joins TRBV7-2 to TRBJ2-3, with D perhaps TRBD1 (6 bases). The ends were cut back, 0 bases at V and 8 bases at J, with 12 bases in the middle. The CDR3 is 14 residues long. Germline V CDR1 and CDR2: SGHTA, FQGNSA. Written as DNA, the CDR3 is TGTGCCAGCAGCTTAGCCACAGGGACGGGTACGCAGTATTTT. It specifies CASSLATGTGTQYF.

This clone was picked up a small number of times. Here the CDR3 DNA reads TGCGCCAGCAGCTTTACGGGGAACACTGAAGCTTTCTTT. It yields the protein CASSFTGNTEAFF. The gene calls are TRBV5-1 and TRBJ1-1; D gene uncertain. Deletions cut 2 bases from V and 1 base from J, with 6 bases between. Germline loops: CDR1 SGHRS, CDR2 YFSETQ. This CDR3 contains 13 residues.

This chain connects TRBV18 to TRBJ2-7, with no clear D. The CDR3 runs 16 residues. Germline values: CDR1 KGHSH, CDR2 LQKENI. Between the trimmed V and J ends, which lost 3 bases and 0 bases, there was a span of 15 bases. The DNA of the CDR3 is TGTGCCAGCTCACCCTACAGTCCTGCGAGCTCCTACGAGCAGTACTTC. It is translated as CASSPYSPASSYEQYF.

The rearrangement uses TRBV6-5 and TRBJ2-5, with D uncertain. The CDR3 runs to 14 residues. Per germline, CDR1 MNHEY and CDR2 SVGAGI. Between the trimmed V and J ends, which lost 6 bases and 2 bases, there was a span of 13 bases. The CDR3 here is CASRLSLPQETQYF. CDR3 bases: TGTGCCAGCAGGTTATCGCTACCGCAAGAGACCCAGTACTTC.

V is TRBV29-1 and J is TRBJ1-2; 12 bases line up with TRBD1. Trimming at V came to 4 bases and at J to 0 bases, leaving 3 bases not matched to a gene. Looked up from germline, CDR1 is SQVTM and CDR2 is ANQGSEA. The CDR3 loop spans 15 amino acids. In DNA, the CDR3 is TGCAGCGTTGCCGGGACAGGGGGCTCTAACTATGGCTACACCTTC. This gives the protein CSVAGTGGSNYGYTF.

The rearrangement uses TRBV7-2 and TRBJ2-5; TRBD1 matches at 7 bases. Trimming cost V 3 bases and J 2 bases; bases outside gene matches: 3. Germline V gene lookup returns CDR1 SGHTA and CDR2 FQGNSA. This CDR3 has 14 residues. The CDR3 DNA follows: TGTGCCAGCAGCTTCCAGACAGGGCAAGAGACCCAGTACTTC. Translated: CASSFQTGQETQYF. The full variable domain, its missing parts supplied by reference TRBV7-2 and TRBJ2-5, is GAGVSQSPSNKVTEKGKDVELRCDPISGHTALYWYRQSLGQGLEFLIYFQGNSAPDKSGLPSDRFSAERTGGSVSTLTIQRTQQEDSAVYLCASSFQTGQETQYFGPGTRLLVL.

The genes are TRBV6-2 or TRBV6-3 and TRBJ1-1, with 10 nucleotides matching TRBD1. CDR1 is MNHEY and CDR2 is SVGEGT in the germline V gene. There are 18 residues in the CDR3. V trimming: 2 bases; J trimming: 1 base; junction bases outside the gene matches: 10. CDR3 sequence: CASSYPTGTGAWNTEAFF. The CDR3 DNA reads TGTGCCAGCAGTTACCCGACCGGGACAGGGGCTTGGAACACTGAAGCTTTCTTT.

The chain carries TRBV19 and TRBJ1-5, with D hard to call. The CDR3 has 15 amino acids. V lost 7 bases, J lost 0 bases, and 13 bases lay in between. In germline, CDR1 is LNHDA, CDR2 SQIVND (reference sequence). This CDR3 is CASNRQTYSNQPQHF. The CDR3 coding sequence is TGTGCCAGTAACCGGCAGACATATAGCAATCAGCCCCAGCATTTT.

The chain combines TRBV12-3 or TRBV12-4 with TRBJ1-1; 7 positions match TRBD1. V dropped 6 bases and J dropped 9; count of bases not matched to a gene: 7. This CDR3 has 12 residues. The CDR3 here is CASRGGTVKAFF. The CDR3 nucleotides read TGTGCCAGCAGGGGGGGGACAGTCAAAGCTTTCTTT.

The chain has TRBV7-2 and TRBJ2-3, with D tentatively TRBD2 (7 bases). The CDR3 totals 15 residues. V was shortened by 0 bases and J by 5 bases, with 12 bases between the two germline ends. The germline CDR1 and CDR2 sequences are SGHTA and FQGNSA. In DNA, the CDR3 is TGTGCCAGCAGCTTAGCTGGGGGCGGGGGAGATACGCAGTATTTT. The encoded protein is CASSLAGGGGDTQYF.